The T cell receptor beta chain described here comes from a study of cytotoxic CD8 clonotypes in ibrutinib-treated CLL. Turning to the study itself: Samples yielded averages of some 250,000 productive templates and almost 95,000 productive rearrangements.

To note about this clone: Its antigen is as yet unknown.

Profiled with immunoSEQ multiplex PCR; TCRdb holds only in-frame clones, not every one. In the table there are fewer than 300,000 clones, 60% to 80% of which are singletons. The study's findings and limits: Clonality went up at the time of ibrutinib response, stayed stable in sustained remission, and later dropped back toward its baseline level at progression. Sample timing was unmatched between remission and later-progressing patients; lymph nodes unstudied. Baseline clonality exceeded age-matched healthy donors and tracked circulating CD8+ T-cell counts.

CDR1 is SGHRS, CDR2 YFSETQ, per germline. The CDR3 is made up of 15 amino acids. The V end lost 2 bases, the J end lost 0 bases, and 12 bases lay between the germline ends. The receptor comes from a human donor with chronic lymphocytic leukemia. Sequenced here: PBMCs, sampled at disease progression, from a patient treated with ibrutinib. The rearrangement uses TRBV5-1 and TRBJ2-7; D is ambiguous. CDR3 loop: CASSLDDGPSYEQYF. CDR3 sequence (DNA): TGCGCCAGCAGCTTAGACGACGGGCCCTCCTACGAGCAGTACTTC.